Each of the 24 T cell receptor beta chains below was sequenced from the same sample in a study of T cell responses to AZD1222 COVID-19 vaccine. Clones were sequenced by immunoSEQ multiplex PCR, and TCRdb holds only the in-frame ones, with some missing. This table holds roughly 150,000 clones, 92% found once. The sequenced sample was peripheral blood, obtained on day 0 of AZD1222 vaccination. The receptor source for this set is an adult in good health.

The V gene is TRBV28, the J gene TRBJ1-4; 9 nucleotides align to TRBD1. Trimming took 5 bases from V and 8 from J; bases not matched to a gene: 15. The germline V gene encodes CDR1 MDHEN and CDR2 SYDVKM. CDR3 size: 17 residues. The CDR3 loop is CASSPQQGAVSLEKLFF. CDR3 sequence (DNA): TGTGCCAGCAGTCCCCAACAGGGGGCCGTCTCTTTAGAAAAACTGTTTTTT.

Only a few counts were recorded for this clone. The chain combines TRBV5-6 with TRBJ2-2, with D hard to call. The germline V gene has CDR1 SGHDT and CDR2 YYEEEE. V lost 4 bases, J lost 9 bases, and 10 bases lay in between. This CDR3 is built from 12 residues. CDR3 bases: TGTGCCAGCAGCCTTCAAGCCCGGGAGCTGTTTTTT. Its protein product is CASSLQARELFF.

The CDR3 nucleotides read TGTGCCAGCAGTTTTACCGACTTCGAGCAGTACTTC. Protein sequence: CASSFTDFEQYF. The chain combines TRBV12-3 or TRBV12-4 with TRBJ2-7, with D unclear. V shed 3 bases and J shed 6 bases, with 9 bases lying between them. CDR3 length: 12 residues.

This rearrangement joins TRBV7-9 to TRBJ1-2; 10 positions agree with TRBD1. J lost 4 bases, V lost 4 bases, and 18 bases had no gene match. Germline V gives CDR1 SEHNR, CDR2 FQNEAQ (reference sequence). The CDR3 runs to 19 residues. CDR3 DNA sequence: TGTGCCAGCAGCTCACTTTGGGGGGACAGGGGCCTTCAGGGCTATGGCTACACCTTC. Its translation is CASSSLWGDRGLQGYGYTF.

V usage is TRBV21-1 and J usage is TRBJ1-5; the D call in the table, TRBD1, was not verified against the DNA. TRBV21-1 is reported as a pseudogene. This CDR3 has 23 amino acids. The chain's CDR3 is CASSKGRTMDTRNIRHLDQPQHF. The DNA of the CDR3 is TGTGCCAGCAGCAAAGGAAGAACCATGGATACTCGTAATATTAGACACCTCGATCAGCCCCAGCATTTT.

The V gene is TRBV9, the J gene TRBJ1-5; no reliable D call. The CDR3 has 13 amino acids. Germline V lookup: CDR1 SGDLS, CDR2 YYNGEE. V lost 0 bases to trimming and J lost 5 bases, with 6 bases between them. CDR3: CASSVGFDQPQHF. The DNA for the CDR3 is TGTGCCAGCAGCGTAGGGTTCGATCAGCCCCAGCATTTT.

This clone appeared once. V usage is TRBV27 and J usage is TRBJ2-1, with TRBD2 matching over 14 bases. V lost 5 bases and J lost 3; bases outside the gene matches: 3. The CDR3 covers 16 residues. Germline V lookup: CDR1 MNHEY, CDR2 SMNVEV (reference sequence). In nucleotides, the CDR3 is TGTGCCAGCAGTCCGGGGACTAGCGGGAGCTACAATGAGCAGTTCTTC. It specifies CASSPGTSGSYNEQFF.

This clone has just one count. The CDR3 DNA reads TGCGCCAGCAGCGAGACTCTGACTAGCGGGGAGTATTTT. This gives the protein CASSETLTSGEYF. This rearrangement joins TRBV5-1 to TRBJ2-3; 11 bases are a match to TRBD2. The ends lost 4 bases at V and 13 bases at J; junction bases unmatched: 8. CDR3 length: 13 residues. Germline V CDR1 and CDR2: SGHRS, YFSETQ.

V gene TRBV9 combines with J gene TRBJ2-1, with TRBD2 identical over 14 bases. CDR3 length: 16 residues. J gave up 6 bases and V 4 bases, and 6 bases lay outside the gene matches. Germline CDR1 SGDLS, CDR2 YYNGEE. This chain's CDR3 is CASSPEGLAGANEQFF. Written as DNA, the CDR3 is TGTGCCAGCAGCCCCGAGGGACTAGCGGGAGCCAATGAGCAGTTCTTC.

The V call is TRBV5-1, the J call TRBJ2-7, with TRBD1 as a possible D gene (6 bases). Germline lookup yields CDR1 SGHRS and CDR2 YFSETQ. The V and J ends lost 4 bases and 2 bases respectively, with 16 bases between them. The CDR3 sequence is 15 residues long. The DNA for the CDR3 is TGCGCCAGCAGCCTCCGGACAGAATTCGCCTACGAGCAGTACTTC. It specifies CASSLRTEFAYEQYF.

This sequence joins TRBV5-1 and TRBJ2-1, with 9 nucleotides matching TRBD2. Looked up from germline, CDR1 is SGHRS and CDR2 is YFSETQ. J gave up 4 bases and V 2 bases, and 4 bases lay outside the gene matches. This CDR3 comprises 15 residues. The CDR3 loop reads CASSLIAGVYNEQFF. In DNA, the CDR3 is TGCGCCAGCAGCTTAATAGCGGGAGTATACAATGAGCAGTTCTTC.

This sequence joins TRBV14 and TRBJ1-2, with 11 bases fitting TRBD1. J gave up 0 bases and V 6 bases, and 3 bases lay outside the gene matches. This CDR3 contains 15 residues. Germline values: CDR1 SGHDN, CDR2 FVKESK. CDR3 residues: CASREGQGANYGYTF. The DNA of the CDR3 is TGTGCCAGCAGAGAGGGACAGGGGGCTAACTATGGCTACACCTTC.

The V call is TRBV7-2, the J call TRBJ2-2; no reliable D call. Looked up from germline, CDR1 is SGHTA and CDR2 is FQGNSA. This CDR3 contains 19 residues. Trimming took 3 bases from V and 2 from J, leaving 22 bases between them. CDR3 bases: TGTGCCAGCAGCTTCGGACCCCTGGGCGGCCGCACTAACACCGGGGAGCTGTTTTTT. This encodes CASSFGPLGGRTNTGELFF.

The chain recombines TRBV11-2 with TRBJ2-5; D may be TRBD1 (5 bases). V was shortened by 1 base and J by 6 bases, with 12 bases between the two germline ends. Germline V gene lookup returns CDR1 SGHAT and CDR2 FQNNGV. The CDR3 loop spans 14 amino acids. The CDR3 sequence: CASSLGWGPKTQYF. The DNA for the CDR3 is TGTGCCAGCAGCTTAGGTTGGGGCCCTAAGACCCAGTACTTC. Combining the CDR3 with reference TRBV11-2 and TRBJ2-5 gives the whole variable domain EAGVAQSPRYKIIEKRQSVAFWCNPISGHATLYWYQQILGQGPKLLIQFQNNGVVDDSQLPKDRFSAERLKGVDSTLKIQPAKLEDSAVYLCASSLGWGPKTQYFGPGTRLLVL.

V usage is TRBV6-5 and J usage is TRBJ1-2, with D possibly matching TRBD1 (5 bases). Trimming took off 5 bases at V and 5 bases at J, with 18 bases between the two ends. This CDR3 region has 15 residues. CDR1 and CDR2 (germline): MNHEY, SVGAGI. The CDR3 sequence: CASSTPLGVGYGYTF. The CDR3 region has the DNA TGTGCCAGCAGTACCCCTTTGGGGGTAGGTTATGGCTACACCTTC.

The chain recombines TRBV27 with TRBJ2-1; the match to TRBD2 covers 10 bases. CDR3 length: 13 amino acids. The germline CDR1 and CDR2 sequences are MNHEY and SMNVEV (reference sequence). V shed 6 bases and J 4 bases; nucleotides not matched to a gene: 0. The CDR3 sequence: CASRGLAYNEQFF. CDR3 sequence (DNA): TGTGCCAGCAGGGGACTAGCGTACAATGAGCAGTTCTTC.

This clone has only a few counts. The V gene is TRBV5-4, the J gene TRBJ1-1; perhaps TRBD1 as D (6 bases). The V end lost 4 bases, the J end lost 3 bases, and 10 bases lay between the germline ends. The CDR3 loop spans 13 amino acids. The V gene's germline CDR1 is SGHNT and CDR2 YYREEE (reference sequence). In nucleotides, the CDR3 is TGTGCCAGCAGCCTACAGGGTTACACTGAAGCTTTCTTT. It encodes CASSLQGYTEAFF.

CDR3 DNA sequence: TGTGCCAGCAGCCCCTTTGCCAGCGGGGTCAACACCGGGGAGCTGTTTTTT. Protein product: CASSPFASGVNTGELFF. This chain connects TRBV3-1 (or the pseudogene TRBV3-2) to TRBJ2-2, with 7 bases fitting TRBD2. After removal of 4 bases from V and 2 bases from J, the junction contained 10 bases not matched to a gene. This CDR3 region has 17 residues. In germline, CDR1 is LGHDT, CDR2 YNNKEL (reference sequence).

The CDR3 DNA reads TGTGCCATCACTTCGCACCTGACCTCCGGCAATGAGCAGTTCTTC. Translated: CAITSHLTSGNEQFF. This sequence joins TRBV10-3 and TRBJ2-1; D unclear. The CDR3 length is 15 residues. CDR1 is ENHRY and CDR2 is SYGVKD in the germline V gene. Deletions cut 7 bases from V and 6 bases from J, with 19 bases between.

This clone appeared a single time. CDR3 in amino acids: CASSVGGSISSYNEQFF. In nucleotides, the CDR3 is TGTGCCAGCAGCGTAGGGGGGTCCATTAGCTCCTACAATGAGCAGTTCTTC. The chain is built from TRBV9 and TRBJ2-1; D is tentatively TRBD1 or TRBD2 (5 bases each). Germline CDR1 SGDLS, CDR2 YYNGEE. V shed 0 bases and J shed 0 bases, with 13 bases lying between them. The CDR3 extends over 17 amino acids.

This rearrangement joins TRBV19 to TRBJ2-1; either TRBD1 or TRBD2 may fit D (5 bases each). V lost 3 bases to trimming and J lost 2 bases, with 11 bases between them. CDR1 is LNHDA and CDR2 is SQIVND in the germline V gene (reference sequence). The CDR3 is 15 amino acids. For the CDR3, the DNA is TGTGCCAGTAGTATTCGGCAGGGACCCTACAATGAGCAGTTCTTC. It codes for CASSIRQGPYNEQFF.

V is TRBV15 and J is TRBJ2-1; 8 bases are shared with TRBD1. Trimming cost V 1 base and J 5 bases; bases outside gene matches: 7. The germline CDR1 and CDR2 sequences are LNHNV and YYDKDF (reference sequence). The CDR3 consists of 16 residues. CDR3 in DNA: TGTGCCACCAGCAGAGGGTTTCAGGGGGCCCACAATGAGCAGTTCTTC. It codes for CATSRGFQGAHNEQFF.

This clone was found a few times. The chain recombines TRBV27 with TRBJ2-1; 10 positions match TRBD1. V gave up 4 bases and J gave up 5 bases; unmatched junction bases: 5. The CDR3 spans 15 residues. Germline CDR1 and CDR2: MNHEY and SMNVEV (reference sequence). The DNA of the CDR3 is TGTGCCAGCAGTTCCATCGACAGGGGGCACAATGAGCAGTTCTTC. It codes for CASSSIDRGHNEQFF.

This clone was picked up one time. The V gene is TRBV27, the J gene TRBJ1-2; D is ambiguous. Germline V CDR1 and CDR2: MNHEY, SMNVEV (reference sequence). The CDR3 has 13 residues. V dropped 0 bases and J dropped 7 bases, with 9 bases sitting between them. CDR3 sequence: CASSLSGRTGYTF. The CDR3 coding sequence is TGTGCCAGCAGTTTATCAGGGAGGACTGGCTACACCTTC.